These T cell receptor beta chains were read from a single sample in a study of cytomegalovirus exposure and HLA in healthy donors. Sequenced by immunoSEQ multiplex PCR; TCRdb stores in-frame clones only, minus some. The repertoire consists of nearly 200,000 clones, with around 73% occurring once and the leading ten covering less than 2.5%. Input material: PBMCs. The receptors were gathered from a woman under 40 in good health and CMV-seropositive. CDR3s include the opening cysteine and the closing phenylalanine or tryptophan. D genes are given only for firm matches. Clone sizes are given selectively: once, few, many, or a class where the clone is expanded.

TRBJ2-7	TRBD2	TRBV7-9	.	TGTGCCAGCAGTAATATACAACGCGGGGGCTACGAGCAGTACTTC	CASSNIQRGGYEQYF
TRBJ2-7	TRBD2	TRBV5-8	.	TGTGCCAGCAGCTTCGGGACTAGCGGCGGCGAGCAGTACTTC	CASSFGTSGGEQYF
TRBJ2-5	.	TRBV5-1	.	TGCGCCAGCAGCTTGGTTGAGGGACAAGAGACCCAGTACTTC	CASSLVEGQETQYF
TRBJ1-1	.	TRBV2	once	TGTGCCAGCAGTGAGGAGGGCCTCACTGAAGCTTTCTTT	CASSEEGLTEAFF
TRBJ1-4	.	TRBV6-1	.	TGTGCCAGCCAGGGCGATAATGAAAAACTGTTTTTT	CASQGDNEKLFF
TRBJ2-6	.	TRBV5-1	.	TGCGCCAGCAGCTTGGAAAGGGGCTCTGGGGCCAACGTCCTGACTTTC	CASSLERGSGANVLTF
TRBJ1-2	.	TRBV23-1	.	TGCGCCAGCCCCGCGGGGAACAGTGGCTACACCTTC	CASPAGNSGYTF
TRBJ1-1	.	TRBV18	.	TGTGCCAGCCGACAGGCGGCCTCCAACACTGAAGCTTTCTTT	CASRQAASNTEAFF
TRBJ2-1	TRBD2	TRBV30	.	TGTGCCTGGAGTACCGGGACTAGTGATTACAATGAGCAGTTCTTC	CAWSTGTSDYNEQFF
TRBJ2-7	.	TRBV5-1	.	TGCGCCAGCAGCTTAGGAGGCTACGAGCAGTACTTC	CASSLGGYEQYF
TRBJ1-5	TRBD1	TRBV19	.	TGTGCCAGTAGTAGGGACAGGGATAGCAATCAGCCCCAGCATTTT	CASSRDRDSNQPQHF
TRBJ1-6	TRBD1	TRBV9	.	TGTGCCAGCAGCGTGGGGACAGGATGGTCACCCCTCCACTTT	CASSVGTGWSPLHF
TRBJ1-1	.	TRBV7-8	.	TGTGCCAGCAGACTCGGATTTTTAGGGGCAGACACTGAAGCTTTCTTT	CASRLGFLGADTEAFF
TRBJ2-7	.	TRBV18	.	TGTGCCAGCTCACCACCGGCATTCACAGGGGAGCAGTACTTC	CASSPPAFTGEQYF
TRBJ1-5	.	TRBV4-3	.	TGCGCCAGCAGCCAAGATACGGCGGGAAGCAATCAGCCCCAGCATTTT	CASSQDTAGSNQPQHF
TRBJ1-4	.	TRBV2	.	TGTGCCAGCCACCGCAGGGCGGCCCTCTTGGCTAATGAAAAACTGTTTTTT	CASHRRAALLANEKLFF
TRBJ2-5	.	TRBV19	.	TGTGCCAGTAGTATGTCCGGTTCCTACGTCGGGGAGACCCAGTACTTC	CASSMSGSYVGETQYF
TRBJ2-1	.	TRBV5-4	.	TGTGCCAGCAGCCTCCCGGATTCGGGATACAATGAGCAGTTCTTC	CASSLPDSGYNEQFF
TRBJ1-2	.	TRBV7-3	.	TGTGCCAGCAGCTTATCGGGGGGGGATGGTGGCTACACCTTC	CASSLSGGDGGYTF
TRBJ1-5	.	TRBV27	.	TGTGCCAGCAGGCCCACAGGGAACTCAAATCAGCCCCAGCATTTT	CASRPTGNSNQPQHF
TRBJ2-7	TRBD1	TRBV28	.	TGTGCCACGGATGATACAGGGGGCGAGCAGTACTTC	CATDDTGGEQYF
TRBJ2-1	.	TRBV27	.	TGTGCCAGCAGTTTATATACGGGAAACAATGAGCAGTTCTTC	CASSLYTGNNEQFF
TRBJ2-1	TRBD1	TRBV6-6	.	TGTGCCAGCACCACCTACTTGGACAGGAGCTACAATGAGCAGTTCTTC	CASTTYLDRSYNEQFF
TRBJ1-2	TRBD1	TRBV28	.	TGTGCCAGCAGTTTAACGACAGGGCCCTATGGCTACACCTTC	CASSLTTGPYGYTF
TRBJ2-7	.	TRBV9	once	TGTGCCAGCAGCGCTAACTCCCTTGCCTACGAGCAGTACTTC	CASSANSLAYEQYF
TRBJ2-2	TRBD2	TRBV6-5	.	TGTGCCAGCAGTTACTCGGGCGGGGGGAAGTACGGGGAGCTGTTTTTT	CASSYSGGGKYGELFF
TRBJ2-7	.	TRBV28	.	TGTGCCAGCAGTTTCTTTAAGCCCGGAGCCTACGAGCAGTACTTC	CASSFFKPGAYEQYF
TRBJ2-1	.	TRBV7-2	once	TGTGCCAGCAGCTCCAGCTATCGGGATGAGCAGTTCTTC	CASSSSYRDEQFF
TRBJ1-5	TRBD1	TRBV28	.	TGTGCCAGCAGTGACAGGGGGCGGAAGGGGCAGCCCCAGCATTTT	CASSDRGRKGQPQHF
TRBJ2-2	TRBD1	TRBV15	.	TGTGCCACCAGCGGGACCGGGACAGGGATTTGGTACCCCGGGGAGCTGTTTTTT	CATSGTGTGIWYPGELFF
TRBJ1-5	TRBD1	TRBV7-2	.	TGTGCCAGCAGCATAAGGGGACAGGTCAATCAGCCCCAGCATTTT	CASSIRGQVNQPQHF
TRBJ2-7	.	TRBV27	.	TGTGCCAGCAGAGGACAGCTATACTACGAGCAGTACTTC	CASRGQLYYEQYF
TRBJ1-1	.	TRBV18	.	TGTGCCAGCTCACCCTCGGAGGTCTTGAACACTGAAGCTTTCTTT	CASSPSEVLNTEAFF
TRBJ2-3	TRBD2	TRBV6-6	.	TGTGCCGGGCAGCGGGGAGGGAGCACAGATACGCAGTATTTT	CAGQRGGSTDTQYF
TRBJ1-2	TRBD1	TRBV7-2	few	TGTGCCAGCAGCGGCGACAGGGGACGGGCCTATGGCTACACCTTC	CASSGDRGRAYGYTF
TRBJ1-2	TRBD1	TRBV14	.	TGTGCCAGCAGCCCAATCACCACAGGGGCAGGCTATGGCTACACCTTC	CASSPITTGAGYGYTF
TRBJ2-5	.	TRBV27	.	TGTGCCAGCAGTAGCGGACCGTCGACGGGGGAGACCCAGTACTTC	CASSSGPSTGETQYF
TRBJ2-3	TRBD1	TRBV19	.	TGTGCCAGTGGGCACAGGGGATCTCCCGATACGCAGTATTTT	CASGHRGSPDTQYF
TRBJ2-7	.	TRBV5-4	.	TGTGCCAGCAGCCAAGCAATCTCCTACGAGCAGTACTTC	CASSQAISYEQYF
TRBJ2-2	TRBD2	TRBV4-1	.	TGCGCCAGCAGCCAAGAGGCGGGAGAGACCGGGGAGCTGTTTTTT	CASSQEAGETGELFF
TRBJ2-2	TRBD2	TRBV28	.	TGTGCCAGCAGTTTATCGGCAGCGGGGGGCCATGCGAACACCGGGGAGCTGTTTTTT	CASSLSAAGGHANTGELFF
TRBJ2-5	TRBD2	TRBV6-5	.	TGTGCCAGCAGCTATAGCGGGAAAGAGACCCAGTACTTC	CASSYSGKETQYF
TRBJ2-1	TRBD2	TRBV10-1	few	TGCGCCAGCAGTGATTTTAGCGGGAGGGTAAATGAGCAGTTCTTC	CASSDFSGRVNEQFF
TRBJ2-7	.	TRBV7-8	.	TGTGCCAGCAGCTTAATGGGGGGAACCTACGAGCAGTACTTC	CASSLMGGTYEQYF
TRBJ1-5	.	TRBV28	.	TGTGCCAGCAGTTTATTTTCGGGGGACCAGCCCCAGCATTTT	CASSLFSGDQPQHF
TRBJ1-5	TRBD1	TRBV6-6	once	TGTGCCAGCAGGGACAGGATCAATCAGCCCCAGCATTTT	CASRDRINQPQHF
TRBJ1-1	.	TRBV6-4	.	TGTGCCAGCAGACAGTATGGAGGCACTGAAGCTTTCTTT	CASRQYGGTEAFF
TRBJ1-1	TRBD1	TRBV30	.	TGTGCCTGGGGGATCCGGACAGGGGACACTGAAGCTTTCTTT	CAWGIRTGDTEAFF
TRBJ2-7	.	TRBV7-2	.	TGTGCCAGCAGCCCTTTTAGTTACGAGCAGTACTTC	CASSPFSYEQYF
TRBJ2-7	.	TRBV2	.	TGTGCCACCCACGCGGCCCCCGGCGAGCAGTACTTC	CATHAAPGEQYF
TRBJ2-5	TRBD1	TRBV2	.	TGTGCCAGCAGTAATGACAGGGGGAGGCAAGAGACCCAGTACTTC	CASSNDRGRQETQYF
TRBJ2-7	TRBD2	TRBV28	.	TGTGCCAGCAGTTTAATCGGGACTAGCGGGAGTAGGGAGCAGTACTTC	CASSLIGTSGSREQYF
TRBJ2-1	TRBD2	TRBV5-1	.	TGCGCCAGCACAATTTCACCTTCCGGGACTAGCGGGGAGCAGTTCTTC	CASTISPSGTSGEQFF
TRBJ2-1	.	TRBV18	.	TGTGCCAGCTCACCACCGGGGAACGGAGGTGAGCAGTTCTTC	CASSPPGNGGEQFF
TRBJ2-1	TRBD2	TRBV7-3	.	TGTGCCAGCAGCCTTAGCGGGGCTAGCTCCTACAATGAGCAGTTCTTC	CASSLSGASSYNEQFF